This is a list of T cell receptor beta chains from one sample in a study of T cell changes during pregnancy in multiple sclerosis. The repertoire was sequenced with immunoSEQ multiplex PCR; TCRdb's copy has only in-frame clones and lacks some. The sample carries more than 45,000 clones, roughly 92% recorded once. This sample comprised CD4+ T cells from peripheral blood mononuclear cells, obtained in the second trimester of pregnancy. Receptors were obtained from a female donor in good health, enrolled as a control in a pregnancy study. The CDR3 runs from the conserved cysteine through the conserved F or W. Fields, in order: J gene, V gene, clone size, D gene, CDR3 protein, CDR3 DNA. D genes are given only for firm matches. Size tells how often a clone was seen (once, few, many) or the class of an expanded clone, and some rows leave it out.

TRBJ2-6	TRBV5-1	.	TRBD1	CASSQQGNSGANVLTF	TGCGCCAGCAGCCAACAGGGGAACTCTGGGGCCAACGTCCTGACTTTC
TRBJ2-2	TRBV7-3	once	TRBD1	CASSPGQGRTGELFF	TGTGCCAGCAGCCCCGGACAGGGTCGCACCGGGGAGCTGTTTTTT
TRBJ2-5	TRBV30	.	TRBD2	CAWTPGTSGFVQTQYF	TGTGCCTGGACTCCCGGGACTAGCGGCTTTGTACAGACCCAGTACTTC
TRBJ1-6	TRBV5-4	.	TRBD1	CASRYQGAYNSPLHF	TGTGCCAGCAGATACCAGGGGGCTTATAATTCACCCCTCCACTTT
TRBJ1-2	TRBV11-2	.	.	CASSSLGAGGLNYGYTF	TGTGCCAGCAGCTCCCTGGGGGCTGGGGGCCTTAACTATGGCTACACCTTC
TRBJ2-1	TRBV18	once	.	CASSQTGVQFF	TGTGCCAGCTCACAGACAGGAGTTCAGTTCTTC
TRBJ2-7	TRBV27	.	.	CASNPGHLPYEQYF	TGTGCCAGTAACCCGGGACACCTACCCTACGAGCAGTACTTC
TRBJ2-5	TRBV4-1	.	.	CASSQDWSADQETQYF	TGCGCCAGCAGCCAAGATTGGTCGGCGGACCAAGAGACCCAGTACTTC
TRBJ2-2	TRBV6-1	.	.	CASSVLLVATGELFF	TGTGCCAGCAGTGTGCTACTCGTTGCCACCGGGGAGCTGTTTTTT
TRBJ2-7	TRBV2	.	.	CASLRALISYEQYF	TGTGCCAGCCTGCGGGCTTTAATCTCCTACGAGCAGTACTTC
TRBJ1-5	TRBV5-6	once	.	CASSLGGGSNQPQHF	TGTGCCAGCAGCTTAGGGGGAGGGAGCAATCAGCCCCAGCATTTT
TRBJ1-6	TRBV28	.	.	CASSFAPGPSPLHF	TGTGCCAGCAGTTTCGCGCCAGGGCCCTCACCCCTCCACTTT
TRBJ1-3	TRBV2	.	.	CASVDSQYSGNTIYF	TGTGCCAGCGTTGACAGTCAATACTCTGGAAACACCATATATTTT
TRBJ1-1	TRBV5-5	.	.	CASSLLVVMNTEAFF	TGTGCCAGCAGCTTGTTAGTTGTCATGAACACTGAAGCTTTCTTT
TRBJ1-5	TRBV28	few	TRBD1	CASSSSGTGYQPQHF	TGTGCCAGCAGTTCCTCCGGGACAGGGTATCAGCCCCAGCATTTT
TRBJ2-3	TRBV18	.	.	CASSPTASSTDTQYF	TGTGCCAGCTCTCCCACGGCTAGCAGCACAGATACGCAGTATTTT
TRBJ1-3	TRBV15	.	.	CATSRVRTGNTIYF	TGTGCCACCAGCAGAGTTAGGACAGGAAACACCATATATTTT
TRBJ2-6	TRBV18	.	.	CASSPPGAGANVLTF	TGTGCCAGCTCACCACCTGGAGCTGGGGCCAACGTCCTGACTTTC
TRBJ2-1	TRBV7-9	.	TRBD2	CASSPGRLAGIGSNEQFF	TGTGCCAGCAGCCCAGGACGACTAGCGGGTATAGGGAGCAATGAGCAGTTCTTC
TRBJ1-1	TRBV4-1	few	.	CASSGQYLRAFF	TGCGCCAGCAGCGGACAGTATTTACGGGCTTTCTTT
TRBJ1-5	TRBV6-9	.	.	CASSFPSRRGSNQPQHF	TGTGCCAGCAGTTTTCCTAGTCGCAGGGGTTCCAATCAGCCCCAGCATTTT
TRBJ2-1	TRBV4-1	.	.	CASSPRWLGVVSEQFF	TGCGCCAGCAGCCCCCGCTGGCTAGGGGTGGTGAGTGAGCAGTTCTTC
TRBJ1-2	TRBV28	.	.	CASSSHDLREGVGYGYTF	TGTGCCAGCAGTTCCCACGACCTCAGGGAAGGGGTGGGCTATGGCTACACCTTC
TRBJ2-7	TRBV27	.	TRBD1	CASSSQGAYEQYF	TGTGCCAGCAGTTCCCAGGGGGCTTACGAGCAGTACTTC
TRBJ1-1	TRBV28	.	.	CATKGGMNTEAFF	TGTGCCACAAAGGGAGGTATGAACACTGAAGCTTTCTTT
TRBJ2-3	TRBV29-1	.	TRBD1	CSAGDRVATDTQYF	TGCAGCGCCGGGGACAGGGTAGCGACAGATACGCAGTATTTT
TRBJ2-1	TRBV7-2	.	TRBD2	CASSSGLAGANEQFF	TGTGCCAGCAGCTCAGGACTAGCGGGGGCCAATGAGCAGTTCTTC
TRBJ2-7	TRBV7-2	.	TRBD2	CASSFSAGLAGDPYEQYF	TGTGCCAGCAGCTTTAGCGCGGGGCTAGCGGGAGACCCCTACGAGCAGTACTTC
TRBJ2-7	TRBV27	.	.	CASSPTTPPGEQYF	TGTGCCAGCAGTCCGACGACGCCCCCGGGAGAGCAGTACTTC
TRBJ2-7	TRBV28	.	.	CASSLWDTFYEQYF	TGTGCCAGCAGTTTGTGGGACACCTTCTACGAGCAGTACTTC
TRBJ2-2	TRBV5-1	.	.	CASKVLGSTGELFF	TGCGCCAGCAAGGTGTTGGGCAGTACCGGGGAGCTGTTTTTT
TRBJ1-1	TRBV5-1	.	.	CASRSQGSNTEAFF	TGCGCCAGCAGGAGCCAGGGGTCGAACACTGAAGCTTTCTTT
TRBJ1-2	TRBV4-3	.	TRBD1	CASSQETGDYGYTF	TGCGCCAGCAGCCAAGAGACAGGGGACTATGGCTACACCTTC
TRBJ2-7	TRBV27	.	.	CASSPRTELHSYEQYF	TGTGCCAGCAGTCCACGGACAGAACTCCATTCCTACGAGCAGTACTTC
TRBJ2-7	TRBV27	.	TRBD2	CASTNLLAGVGHEQYF	TGTGCCAGCACCAACCTTCTAGCGGGAGTCGGCCACGAGCAGTACTTC
TRBJ2-3	TRBV2	.	TRBD2	CASRPPGLATDTQYF	TGTGCCAGCAGGCCTCCGGGACTAGCGACAGATACGCAGTATTTT
TRBJ2-7	TRBV5-4	few	.	CASSLQIRTAPTYEQYF	TGTGCCAGCAGCTTACAGATAAGGACAGCCCCAACCTACGAGCAGTACTTC
TRBJ2-7	TRBV7-6	.	.	CASSSDRHSYEQYF	TGTGCCAGCAGCTCCGACAGGCACTCCTACGAGCAGTACTTC
TRBJ1-1	TRBV28	once	TRBD1	CASSSGQGKAFF	TGTGCCAGCAGTTCAGGACAGGGAAAAGCTTTCTTT
TRBJ2-5	TRBV2	.	TRBD2	CASSEASGGEETQYF	TGTGCCAGCAGTGAAGCTAGCGGGGGGGAAGAGACCCAGTACTTC
TRBJ1-5	TRBV2	.	TRBD1	CASSSDRVNQPQHF	TGTGCCAGCAGTTCGGACAGGGTCAATCAGCCCCAGCATTTT